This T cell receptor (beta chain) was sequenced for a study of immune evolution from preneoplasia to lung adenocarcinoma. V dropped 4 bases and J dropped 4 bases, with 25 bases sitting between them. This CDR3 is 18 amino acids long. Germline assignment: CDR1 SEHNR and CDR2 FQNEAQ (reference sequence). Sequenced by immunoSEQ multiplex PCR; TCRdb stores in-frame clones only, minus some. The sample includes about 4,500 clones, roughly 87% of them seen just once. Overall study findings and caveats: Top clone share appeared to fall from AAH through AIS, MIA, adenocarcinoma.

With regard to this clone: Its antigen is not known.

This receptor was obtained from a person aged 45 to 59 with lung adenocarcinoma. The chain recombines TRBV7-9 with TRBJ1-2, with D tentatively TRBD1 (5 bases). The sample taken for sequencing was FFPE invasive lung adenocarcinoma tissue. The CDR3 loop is CASSSSAGGGGKGYGYTF. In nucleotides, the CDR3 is TGTGCCAGCAGCTCCTCGGCAGGCGGTGGGGGTAAAGGCTATGGCTACACCTTC.